What follows are 9 T cell receptor beta chains derived from one specimen sequenced in a study of T-cell reconstitution after alpha-beta-depleted transplantation in children. Preparation of the TCRbeta library involved a method that used unique molecular identifiers. TCRdb re-called the PCR reads with MiXCR, one entry per CDR3 protein. Among 250,000 to 400,000 distinct CDR3 sequences listed, around 25% were seen once. The specimen was PBMCs, mostly from graft donor cells, collected 180 days after TCRalphabeta/CD19-depleted stem cell transplant. These receptors originate from a male patient between 5 and 17 years old who had a stem cell transplant for acute lymphoblastic leukemia, so the T cells may come from the graft donor.

The table lists this clonotype with a few counts. The genes are TRBV7-8 and TRBJ2-5; tentative D call: TRBD2 (6 bases). V was trimmed by 0 bases and J by 0 bases, leaving 14 bases between them. The CDR3 has 17 residues. CDR1 is SGHVS and CDR2 is FQNEAQ in the germline V gene. This CDR3 reads CASSLAGRGPYQETQYF. The CDR3 DNA follows: TGTGCCAGCAGCTTAGCGGGGCGGGGACCATACCAAGAGACCCAGTACTTC.

V gene TRBV29-1 combines with J gene TRBJ2-1; the D is unclear. The CDR3 has 8 residues. The germline gives CDR1 SQVTM, CDR2 ANQGSEA. Trimming cost V 4 bases and J 11 bases, with 3 bases left between them. Here the CDR3 DNA reads TGCAGCGTTGGACAGCAGTTCTTC. Translating it yields CSVGQQFF.

This chain connects TRBV18 to TRBJ2-2; D is unresolved. CDR3 length: 14 residues. The germline CDR1 and CDR2 sequences are KGHSH and LQKENI. Trimming took 6 bases from V and 0 from J, leaving 8 bases between them. The CDR3 nucleotides read TGTGCCAGCTCCTGGTCTACGAACACCGGGGAGCTGTTTTTT. Its translation is CASSWSTNTGELFF. Drawing the rest from reference TRBV18 and TRBJ2-2, the complete variable domain is NAGVMQNPRHLVRRRGQEARLRCSPMKGHSHVYWYRQLPEEGLKFMVYLQKENIIDESGMPKERFSAEFPKEGPSILRIQQVVRGDSAAYFCASSWSTNTGELFFGEGSRLTVL.

DNA for the CDR3: TGTGCCAGCACCCTAACCACCGGGAAACCCTACAATGAGCAGTTCTTC. Protein product: CASTLTTGKPYNEQFF. This chain links TRBV7-6 with TRBJ2-1, with D maybe TRBD2 (5 bases). CDR3 length equals 16 residues. Germline V gene data show CDR1 as SGHVS and CDR2 as FNYEAQ. V dropped 7 bases and J dropped 2 bases, with 18 bases sitting between them.

The chain combines TRBV11-2 with TRBJ1-6, with 9 bases matching TRBD1. CDR1 and CDR2 from the germline V gene are SGHAT and FQNNGV. This CDR3 spans 17 amino acids. With 7 bases clipped from V and 13 bases from J, the junction kept 20 bases outside the gene matches. The CDR3 DNA reads TGTGCCAGCAACTCCCGTCCCCGGGACAGGGACTTGGGGCCCCTCCACTTT. This translates into CASNSRPRDRDLGPLHF.

Regarding this clonotype: Its ends do not fully match the called genes, so a read error is possible. The rearrangement joins TRBV25-1 to TRBJ2-7; 9 bases are a match to TRBD1. Germline V gene data show CDR1 as MGHDK and CDR2 as SYGVNS. The CDR3 has 15 residues. In DNA, the CDR3 is TGTGCCAACAGTTGGGGGACAGGGAACCCCTACGAGCAGTACTTC. Its translation: CANSWGTGNPYEQYF.

This clonotype has a single count. The V gene is TRBV15, the J gene TRBJ2-1, with 15 nucleotides matching TRBD2. V lost 2 bases and J lost 9; bases outside the gene matches: 14. Germline-derived CDR1 and CDR2 are LNHNV and YYDKDF (reference sequence). The CDR3 sequence is 19 residues long. In nucleotides, the CDR3 is TGTGCCACCAGCAGATCCCGTGGGGGGACTAGCGGGAGGAGGTTTGAGCAGTTCTTC. Encoded protein: CATSRSRGGTSGRRFEQFF. Full variable domain (remainder filled in from reference TRBV15 and TRBJ2-1): DAMVIQNPRYQVTQFGKPVTLSCSQTLNHNVMYWYQQKSSQAPKLLFHYYDKDFNNEADTPDNFQSRRPNTSFCFLDIRSPGLGDTAMYLCATSRSRGGTSGRRFEQFFGPGTRLTVL.

This chain links TRBV11-2 with TRBJ2-3, with no clear D. This CDR3 is built from 14 residues. V was pared by 3 bases and J by 4 bases, with 11 bases between. Germline V lookup: CDR1 SGHAT, CDR2 FQNNGV. DNA of the CDR3: TGTGCCAGCAGCTTTTTAGATAGGGCAGATACGCAGTATTTT. It specifies CASSFLDRADTQYF.

The chain is built from TRBV18 and TRBJ1-2; 7 bases fit TRBD1. The CDR3 loop spans 13 amino acids. CDR1 is KGHSH, CDR2 LQKENI, per germline. Losses at the gene ends were 3 bases for V and 4 bases for J; bases not matched to a gene: 2. In DNA, the CDR3 is TGTGCCAGCTCACCGGGACAGCCCTATGGCTACACCTTC. Its translation is CASSPGQPYGYTF.